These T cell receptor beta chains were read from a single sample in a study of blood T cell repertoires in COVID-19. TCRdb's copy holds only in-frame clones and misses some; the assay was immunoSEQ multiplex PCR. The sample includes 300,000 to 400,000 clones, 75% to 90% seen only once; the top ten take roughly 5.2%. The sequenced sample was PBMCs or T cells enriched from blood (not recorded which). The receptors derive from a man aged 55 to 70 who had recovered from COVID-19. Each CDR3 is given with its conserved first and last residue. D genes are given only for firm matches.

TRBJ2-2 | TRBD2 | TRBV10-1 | CATSGSLNGELFF
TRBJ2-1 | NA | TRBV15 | CATSRMGPFSYNEQFF
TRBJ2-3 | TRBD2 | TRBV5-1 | CASSLATSGAGGTDTQYF
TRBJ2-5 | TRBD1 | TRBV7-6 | CASSLRDRLQETQYF
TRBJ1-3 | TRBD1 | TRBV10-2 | CASSDTGTVVDTIYF
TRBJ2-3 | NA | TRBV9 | CASSVSGEDTQYF
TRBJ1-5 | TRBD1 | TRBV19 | CASSKGQGGNQPQHF
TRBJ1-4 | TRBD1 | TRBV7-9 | CASSSGQLGFGTNEKLFF
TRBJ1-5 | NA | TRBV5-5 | CASSFRGIGNQPQHF
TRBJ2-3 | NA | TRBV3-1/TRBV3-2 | CASSQEALPYTQYF
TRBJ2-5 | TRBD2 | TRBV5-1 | CASSFGLAGIQETQYF
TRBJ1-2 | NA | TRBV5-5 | CASSLSGTLDGYTF
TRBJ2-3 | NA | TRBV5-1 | CASSFTGRGVGTDTQYF
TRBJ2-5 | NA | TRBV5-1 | CASRAGASETQYF
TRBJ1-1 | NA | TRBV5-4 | CASSPLGGGMNTEAFF
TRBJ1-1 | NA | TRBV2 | CASSEIEREGSTEAFF
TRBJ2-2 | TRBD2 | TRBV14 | CASRQFSGRMDTGELFF
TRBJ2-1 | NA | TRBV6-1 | CASSEERRPGNEQFF
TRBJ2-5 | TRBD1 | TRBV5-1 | CASRRDREETQYF
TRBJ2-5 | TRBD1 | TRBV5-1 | CASSPRTGGWGETQYF
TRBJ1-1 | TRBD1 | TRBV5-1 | CASSPGQGGAEAFF
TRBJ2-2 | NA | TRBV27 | CASSTGLNTGELFF
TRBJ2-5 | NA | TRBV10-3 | CAISPIGDQETQYF
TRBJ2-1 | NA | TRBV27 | CASWASPTYNEQFF
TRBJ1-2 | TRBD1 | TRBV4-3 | CASSQDPLGQGAYGYTF
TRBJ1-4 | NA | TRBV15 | CATSRGGATNEKLFF
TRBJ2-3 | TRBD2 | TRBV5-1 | CASSLGTSGGPDTQYF
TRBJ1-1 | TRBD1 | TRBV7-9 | CASSLGGRGRSLDTEAFF
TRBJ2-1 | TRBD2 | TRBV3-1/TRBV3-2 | CASSHSTGTSGRNEQFF
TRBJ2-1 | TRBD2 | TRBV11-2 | CASSLVGGPLEQFF
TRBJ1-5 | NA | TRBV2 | CASSVQGGGNQPQHF
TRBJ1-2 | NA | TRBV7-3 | CASSLEGQNDNGYTF